A single sample is the source of the 6 T cell receptor beta chains below, sequenced in a study of regulatory T cells in long-lasting Graves disease. Regarding time point: newly diagnosed GD, antithyroid drugs for less than 3 months. Generation of the TCR library employed RNA extracted from PBMCs. To make TCR beta libraries, researchers used iRepertoire HTBI primers and Arm-PCR of CDR3 regions. TCRdb analysed the multiplex PCR reads with MiXCR anew, one entry per CDR3 protein. The sample lists 350,000 to 450,000 distinct CDR3 sequences, 12% occurring once. This same sample was also taken into another study, of T cells in Graves' hyperthyroidism and ophthalmopathy.

The sample here was peripheral blood mononuclear cells (PBMCs), taken at new diagnosis, from a patient treated with antithyroid drugs. These receptors came from a woman younger than 35 with Graves disease.

This chain joins TRBV19 and TRBJ2-7, with D maybe TRBD2 (6 bases). Trimming cost V 0 bases and J 6 bases, with 15 bases left between them. The V gene's germline CDR1 is LNHDA and CDR2 SQIVND (reference sequence). The length of the CDR3 is 15 residues. In DNA form, the CDR3 reads TGTGCCAGTAGTATAGATCCGGGAGCCACCGCCGAGCAGTACTTC. Encoded protein: CASSIDPGATAEQYF.

This rearrangement joins TRBV10-3 to TRBJ2-2; 9 nucleotides line up with TRBD1. The junction had 8 bases not matched to a gene; V was cut back by 11 bases and J by 4 bases. The CDR3 covers 14 residues. Germline V gene lookup returns CDR1 ENHRY and CDR2 SYGVKD. The CDR3 region is CAFSGQGATGELFF. CDR3 coding DNA: TGTGCCTTCTCGGGACAGGGTGCCACCGGGGAGCTGTTTTTT.

At least ten counts were recorded for this clonotype. The CDR3 DNA reads TGTGCCAGCAGTCTACGAGGGGGGATCGGCGCTGAGCAGTTCTTC. Amino acids: CASSLRGGIGAEQFF. This sequence joins TRBV27 and TRBJ2-1; D possibly matches TRBD1 or TRBD2 (6 bases each). The germline V gene has CDR1 MNHEY and CDR2 SMNVEV (reference sequence). V was cut by 5 bases and J by 9 bases, with 20 bases left in between. The CDR3 runs to 15 residues.

This clonotype came up many times. V gene TRBV13 combines with J gene TRBJ1-1; D unresolved. Trimming removed 2 bases from V and 6 bases from J, with 7 bases in between. The V gene's germline CDR1 is PRHDT and CDR2 FYEKMQ (reference sequence). The CDR3 totals 12 residues. This chain's CDR3 is CASSLIRAEAFF. CDR3 nucleotide sequence: TGTGCCAGCAGCTTAATCCGGGCTGAAGCTTTCTTT.

This clonotype has just a few counts. This sequence joins TRBV19 and TRBJ1-1; D is uncertain. The V gene lost 6 bases and the J gene lost 7 bases, with 6 bases spanning the gap. This CDR3 comprises 10 residues. Germline assignment: CDR1 LNHDA and CDR2 SQIVND (reference sequence). DNA of the CDR3: TGTGCCAGTAGGGACCGTGAAGCTTTCTTT. Translating it yields CASRDREAFF. The full variable domain, in which reference TRBV19 and TRBJ1-1 provide the parts outside the CDR3, is DGGITQSPKYLFRKEGQNVTLSCEQNLNHDAMYWYRQDPGQGLRLIYYSQIVNDFQKGDIAEGYSVSREKKESFPLTVTSAQKNPTAFYLCASRDREAFFGQGTRLTVV.

V usage is TRBV20-1 and J usage is TRBJ2-1; D is undetermined. This CDR3 spans 11 amino acids. The germline V gene has CDR1 DFQATT and CDR2 SNEGSKA (reference sequence). The germline V and J ends were trimmed by 7 bases and 10 bases, with 14 bases remaining between them. The CDR3 protein is CSVSKEYEQFF. CDR3 DNA: TGCAGTGTCTCTAAGGAGTACGAGCAGTTCTTC.